This T cell receptor (beta chain) was obtained from a study of CD8 T cells in Susac syndrome. RNA was extracted with the RNeasy kit, and a quantity of 0.5 to 1 ug was reverse transcribed using random hexamers. It was immunoSEQ multiplex PCR that amplified TCR beta CDR3 across 54 Vbeta and 13 Jbeta. TCRdb recomputed calls from the immunoSEQ multiplex PCR reads with MiXCR, one row per CDR3 protein. Found here are 250,000 to 300,000 distinct CDR3 sequences, around 91% of them singletons; the top ten hold less than 0.2%. V lost 3 bases and J lost 3; bases outside the gene matches: 5. The germline V gene has CDR1 PRHDT and CDR2 FYEKMQ (reference sequence). The CDR3 is 15 residues long.

This TCR was sampled from a human donor with multiple sclerosis. Sequencing was performed on CD8+ T cells from PBMCs. The chain employs TRBV13 and TRBJ2-7; 10 bases match TRBD2. In DNA, the CDR3 is TGTGCCAGCAGCTTTACGGCTAGCGGGAGCTACGAGCAGTACTTC. This gives the protein CASSFTASGSYEQYF. Complete variable domain (other parts from reference TRBV13 and TRBJ2-7): AAGVIQSPRHLIKEKRETATLKCYPIPRHDTVYWYQQGPGQDPQFLISFYEKMQSDKGSIPDRFSAQQFSDYHSELNMSSLELGDSALYFCASSFTASGSYEQYFGPGTRLTVT.